The present entry profiles one TCR beta chain with its context. TCRdb's copy holds only in-frame clones and misses some; the assay was immunoSEQ multiplex PCR. In the table there are 30,000 to 35,000 clones, about nine tenths of which are singletons. This CDR3 contains 16 residues. The ends lost 2 bases at V and 8 bases at J; junction bases unmatched: 9. CDR1 SGHTA and CDR2 FQGTGA come from the germline V gene. The sample belongs to a study of T cells in localized non-small cell lung cancer. The rearrangement uses TRBV7-3 and TRBJ2-1, with 10 nucleotides matching TRBD2. This sample comprised peripheral blood, obtained before any cancer treatment. This clonotype was sampled from a woman aged 35-75 years with stage I lung adenocarcinoma. CDR3 nucleotide sequence: TGTGCCAGCAGCTTAGTATCCAGCGGGGGGGCCCATGAGCAGTTCTTC. Protein: CASSLVSSGGAHEQFF.